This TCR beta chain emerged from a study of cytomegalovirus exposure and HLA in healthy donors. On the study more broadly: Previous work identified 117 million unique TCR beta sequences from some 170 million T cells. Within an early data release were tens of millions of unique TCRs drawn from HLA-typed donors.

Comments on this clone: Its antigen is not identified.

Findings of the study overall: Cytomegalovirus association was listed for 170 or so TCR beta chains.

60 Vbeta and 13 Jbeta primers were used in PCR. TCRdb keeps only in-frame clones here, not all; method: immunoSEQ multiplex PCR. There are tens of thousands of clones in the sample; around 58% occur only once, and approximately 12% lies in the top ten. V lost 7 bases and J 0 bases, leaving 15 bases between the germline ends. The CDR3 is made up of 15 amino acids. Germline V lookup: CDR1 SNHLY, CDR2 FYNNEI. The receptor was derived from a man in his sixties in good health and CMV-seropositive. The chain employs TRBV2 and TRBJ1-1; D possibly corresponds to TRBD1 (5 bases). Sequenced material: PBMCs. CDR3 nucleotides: TGTGCCAGCACCGTAGGCGGGGCCATGAACACTGAAGCTTTCTTT. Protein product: CASTVGGAMNTEAFF.